The entry below describes one TCR beta chain. The target antigen is unknown. CDR3 length equals 15 residues. V shed 1 base, J shed 5 bases, and the junction held 6 bases outside the gene matches. Per the germline V gene, CDR1 is LNHNV and CDR2 is YYDKDF (reference sequence). Assay used: immunoSEQ multiplex PCR; TCRdb lists only in-frame clones, some missing. The data show roughly 770,000 clones, 96% seen once. CD45RO-negative, CCR7-positively selected cells formed the naive CD8 fraction, excluding terminally differentiated effector memory CD45RA+ cells. The data originate from a study of shared clonotypes between healthy human individuals. The study's findings and limits: It was expected that sequencing depth would affect clonotype sharing among donors.

V and J are TRBV15 and TRBJ1-1; 8 nucleotides align to TRBD1. The sequence was collected from a man between 25 and 39 years old in good health. The sample comprised naive CD8+ T cells sorted from blood. The CDR3 sequence: CATSRAQGGRTEAFF. The CDR3 bases are TGTGCCACCAGCAGAGCACAGGGGGGGAGGACTGAAGCTTTCTTT.